Each of the 31 T cell receptor beta chains below was sequenced from the same sample in a study of OX40 agonist ivuxolimab in advanced cancers. Sequencing was performed with immunoSEQ multiplex PCR; in TCRdb, only in-frame clones are kept and a portion is missing. The sample lists roughly 48,000 clones; approximately 81% were seen once. Sequences were derived from CD4+ or CD8+ T cells sorted from blood, sampled in a trial of the OX40 agonist ivuxolimab. The receptors were gathered from an adult with an advanced solid tumor such as melanoma, head and neck, liver or kidney cancer.

The chain carries TRBV4-1 and TRBJ2-3, with D unresolved. CDR3 length: 17 residues. The V gene lost 4 bases and the J gene lost 0 bases, with 17 bases spanning the gap. The germline V gene has CDR1 MGHRA and CDR2 YSYEKL. The CDR3 nucleotides are TGCGCCAGCAGCCCGGGTGGCAACCCCAGTAGCACAGATACGCAGTATTTT. It is translated as CASSPGGNPSSTDTQYF.

The chain combines TRBV7-3 with TRBJ1-6; 7 nucleotides match TRBD1. After removal of 5 bases from V and 4 bases from J, the junction contained 2 bases not matched to a gene. There are 14 residues in the CDR3. From germline, CDR1 is SGHTA and CDR2 FQGTGA. The CDR3 sequence: CASSTGQYNSPLHF. The CDR3 DNA is TGTGCCAGCAGCACGGGACAGTATAATTCACCCCTCCACTTT.

This rearrangement joins TRBV2 to TRBJ2-3; TRBD2 might be the D (6 bases). V dropped 1 base and J dropped 1 base, with 12 bases sitting between them. This CDR3 spans 16 amino acids. In germline, CDR1 is SNHLY, CDR2 FYNNEI. As DNA, the CDR3 is TGTGCCAGCAGTGAAGAAGGCGGAGGGGGCACAGATACGCAGTATTTT. It specifies CASSEEGGGGTDTQYF.

The chain couples TRBV11-2 to TRBJ2-7; D is possibly TRBD2 (6 bases). This CDR3 comprises 14 residues. Germline values: CDR1 SGHAT, CDR2 FQNNGV. Deletions cut 5 bases from V and 4 bases from J, with 15 bases between. The CDR3 here is CASSPGRREYEQYF. The DNA for the CDR3 is TGTGCCAGCAGCCCCGGGCGGAGGGAGTACGAGCAGTACTTC.

The rearrangement joins TRBV28 to TRBJ1-1, with 8 positions matching TRBD1. After removal of 5 bases from V and 8 bases from J, the junction contained 10 bases not matched to a gene. From germline, CDR1 is MDHEN and CDR2 SYDVKM. This CDR3 has 14 residues. CDR3 sequence (DNA): TGTGCCAGCAGTACCGACAGGGGCGCTTTCGAAGCTTTCTTT. Translation: CASSTDRGAFEAFF.

This clone has only one observation. V is TRBV25-1 and J is TRBJ1-4; no clear D. Trimming removed 5 bases from V and 8 bases from J, with 12 bases in between. The CDR3 contains 13 residues. CDR1 MGHDK and CDR2 SYGVNS come from the germline V gene. The CDR3 DNA reads as TGTGCCAGCAGTACCTTACTAGGAGAAAAACTGTTTTTT. This translates into CASSTLLGEKLFF. Drawing the rest from reference TRBV25-1 and TRBJ1-4, the complete variable domain is EADIYQTPRYLVIGTGKKITLECSQTMGHDKMYWYQQDPGMELHLIHYSYGVNSTEKGDLSSESTVSRIRTEHFPLTLESARPSHTSQYLCASSTLLGEKLFFGSGTQLSVL.

This rearrangement joins TRBV11-3 to TRBJ2-6; TRBD1 aligns across 7 bases. V trimming: 8 bases; J trimming: 1 base; junction bases outside the gene matches: 14. The CDR3 runs to 18 residues. Germline V gene lookup returns CDR1 SGHNT and CDR2 YENEEA. The CDR3 sequence: CASSEGTVIISGANVLTF. CDR3 DNA: TGTGCCAGCTCAGAAGGGACAGTCATTATTTCTGGGGCCAACGTCCTGACTTTC. The full variable domain, with the rest looked up from reference TRBV11-3 and TRBJ2-6, is EAGVVQSPRYKIIEKKQPVAFWCNPISGHNTLYWYLQNLGQGPELLIRYENEEAVDDSQLPKDRFSAERLKGVDSTLKIQPAELGDSAVYLCASSEGTVIISGANVLTFGAGSRLTVL.

The rearrangement uses TRBV6-5 and TRBJ1-1; a weak D match, TRBD1 (6 bases). Germline V gives CDR1 MNHEY, CDR2 SVGAGI. CDR3 length: 16 amino acids. Trimming pared 4 bases from V and 4 bases from J, leaving 19 bases between. As DNA, the CDR3 is TGTGCCAGCAGTTCGATACAGGGCGTCGGACTCACTGAAGCTTTCTTT. It is translated as CASSSIQGVGLTEAFF.

This rearrangement joins TRBV5-8 to TRBJ2-5; TRBD1 aligns across 9 bases. CDR3 size: 15 residues. The V gene's germline CDR1 is SGHTS and CDR2 YDEGEE. V shed 4 bases, J shed 5 bases, and the junction held 9 bases outside the gene matches. CDR3 region: CASSPGTGRPETQYF. The DNA of the CDR3 is TGTGCCAGCAGCCCCGGGACAGGGCGGCCGGAGACCCAGTACTTC.

This chain uses TRBV7-8 with TRBJ2-2, with D perhaps matching TRBD2 (6 bases). Germline-derived CDR1 and CDR2 are SGHVS and FQNEAQ. Between the trimmed V and J ends, which lost 4 bases and 1 base, there was a span of 7 bases. The CDR3 is 14 residues long. CDR3 amino acids: CASSWGLNTGELFF. The DNA for the CDR3 is TGTGCCAGCAGCTGGGGACTGAACACCGGGGAGCTGTTTTTT.

The count of this clone is one. The rearrangement links TRBV19 to TRBJ2-1; TRBD1 is a possible D gene (5 bases). V was pared by 7 bases and J by 15 bases, with 16 bases between. CDR3 length: 11 amino acids. Per germline, CDR1 LNHDA and CDR2 SQIVND (reference sequence). As DNA, the CDR3 is TGTGCCAGTACCTTAGGGGAAAGGACGTTCTTC. Its translation: CASTLGERTFF.

This rearrangement joins TRBV27 to TRBJ1-1; D gene ambiguous. CDR3 length equals 13 residues. Germline-derived CDR1 and CDR2 are MNHEY and SMNVEV (reference sequence). V lost 1 base and J 3 bases, leaving 6 bases between the germline ends. Here the CDR3 DNA reads TGTGCCAGCAGTTTATACCGGGACACTGAAGCTTTCTTT. Its translation is CASSLYRDTEAFF.

The V call is TRBV30, the J call TRBJ2-7; D is perhaps TRBD2 (7 bases). CDR1 and CDR2 (germline): GTSNPN, SVGIG (reference sequence). The length of the CDR3 is 15 residues. Trimming shortened V by 0 bases and J by 2 bases, and 14 bases separated the two germline ends. CDR3 DNA sequence: TGTGCCTGGAGTGTAAAAGGGGGGGGAGCCTACGAGCAGTACTTC. This sequence encodes CAWSVKGGGAYEQYF.

This clone was recorded a few times. This sequence joins TRBV18 and TRBJ2-1, with 11 bases aligning to TRBD1. After removal of 2 bases from V and 2 bases from J, the junction contained 2 bases not matched to a gene. The CDR3 runs 16 residues. Looked up from germline, CDR1 is KGHSH and CDR2 is LQKENI. The CDR3 region is CASSPGGQGAYNEQFF. The CDR3 bases are TGTGCCAGCTCACCAGGGGGACAGGGGGCCTACAATGAGCAGTTCTTC.

The chain combines TRBV6-1 with TRBJ2-1; D may be TRBD1 (5 bases). The V end was cut by 6 bases, the J end by 6 bases, with 18 bases between. CDR1 and CDR2 from the germline V gene are MNHNS and SASEGT. The CDR3 length is 15 residues. The CDR3 reads CASRSIGVLGNEQFF. In DNA, the CDR3 is TGTGCCAGCAGGTCTATAGGGGTATTGGGCAATGAGCAGTTCTTC.

This clone appeared a few times. CDR3: CASSSPSDSTYEQYF. In nucleotides, the CDR3 is TGCGCCAGCAGCAGCCCCTCCGACAGTACCTACGAGCAGTACTTC. This chain uses TRBV5-1 with TRBJ2-7, with D possibly matching TRBD1 (5 bases). CDR3 length: 15 residues. CDR1 and CDR2 from the germline V gene are SGHRS and YFSETQ. Trimming cost V 4 bases and J 2 bases, with 16 bases left between them. Full variable domain (rest looked up from reference TRBV5-1 and TRBJ2-7): KAGVTQTPRYLIKTRGQQVTLSCSPISGHRSVSWYQQTPGQGLQFLFEYFSETQRNKGNFPGRFSGRQFSNSRSEMNVSTLELGDSALYLCASSSPSDSTYEQYFGPGTRLTVT.

The chain is built from TRBV27 and TRBJ2-2; 12 bases agree with TRBD1. CDR1 and CDR2 (germline): MNHEY, SMNVEV (reference sequence). The ends lost 5 bases at V and 1 base at J; junction bases unmatched: 5. The CDR3 contains 17 residues. CDR3 nucleotides: TGTGCCAGCAGTCCCGGGACAGGGGGCAGGAACACCGGGGAGCTGTTTTTT. Protein sequence: CASSPGTGGRNTGELFF.

J is TRBJ2-5 and V is TRBV7-9; a possible D gene is TRBD1 (5 bases). CDR3 length: 12 residues. V was cut by 8 bases and J by 1 base, with 8 bases left in between. The germline gives CDR1 SEHNR, CDR2 FQNEAQ (reference sequence). The CDR3 is CASGRGQETQYF. CDR3 sequence (DNA): TGTGCCAGCGGAAGGGGCCAAGAGACCCAGTACTTC.

The chain recombines TRBV5-5 with TRBJ2-1; D gene unclear. Looked up from germline, CDR1 is SGHKS and CDR2 is YYEKEE (reference sequence). The ends were cut back, 3 bases at V and 7 bases at J, with 8 bases in the middle. The length of the CDR3 is 12 residues. CDR3 nucleotide sequence: TGTGCCAGCAGCTGGGCTCCAAATGAGCAGTTCTTC. Residues: CASSWAPNEQFF.

This chain joins TRBV13 and TRBJ2-7, with 7 bases identical to TRBD2. V lost 7 bases and J lost 2; bases outside the gene matches: 8. Germline-derived CDR1 and CDR2 are PRHDT and FYEKMQ (reference sequence). The CDR3 consists of 14 residues. The CDR3 spells CASTPRLAAYEQYF. In DNA form, the CDR3 reads TGTGCCAGCACTCCCAGACTAGCAGCCTACGAGCAGTACTTC. The entire variable domain, with the rest obtained from reference TRBV13 and TRBJ2-7, is as follows: AAGVIQSPRHLIKEKRETATLKCYPIPRHDTVYWYQQGPGQDPQFLISFYEKMQSDKGSIPDRFSAQQFSDYHSELNMSSLELGDSALYFCASTPRLAAYEQYFGPGTRLTVT.

The chain is built from TRBV11-2 and TRBJ1-3; a weak D match, TRBD1 (6 bases). Per the germline V gene, CDR1 is SGHAT and CDR2 is FQNNGV. CDR3 length: 15 amino acids. Trimming cost V 3 bases and J 2 bases, with 11 bases left between them. For the CDR3, the DNA is TGTGCCAGCAGCTTCCGTGGGACAACTGGAAACACCATATATTTT. Protein product: CASSFRGTTGNTIYF. Drawing the rest from reference TRBV11-2 and TRBJ1-3, the complete variable domain is EAGVAQSPRYKIIEKRQSVAFWCNPISGHATLYWYQQILGQGPKLLIQFQNNGVVDDSQLPKDRFSAERLKGVDSTLKIQPAKLEDSAVYLCASSFRGTTGNTIYFGEGSWLTVV.

Details on this clone: Additional DNA sequences in this sample encode the identical CDR3. J is TRBJ2-3 and V is TRBV5-1; D unclear. Trimming took off 0 bases at V and 5 bases at J, with 4 bases between the two ends. Germline V gene lookup returns CDR1 SGHRS and CDR2 YFSETQ. This CDR3 spans 12 amino acids. The CDR3 loop reads CASSLAGDTQYF. In DNA form, the CDR3 reads TGCGCCAGCAGCTTGGCCGGAGATACGCAGTATTTT.

The genes are TRBV10-3 and TRBJ2-7; 10 bases are a match to TRBD1. V lost 2 bases to trimming and J lost 2 bases; unmatched junction nucleotides: 9. Germline V lookup: CDR1 ENHRY, CDR2 SYGVKD. This CDR3 region has 17 residues. The CDR3 region is CAISERPRDRGAYEQYF. The CDR3 nucleotides read TGTGCCATCAGTGAGCGTCCAAGGGACAGGGGAGCCTACGAGCAGTACTTC.

The chain links TRBV6-1 to TRBJ1-2, with D unclear. Germline V gene sequence: CDR1 MNHNS, CDR2 SASEGT. The CDR3 is 13 amino acids. The germline V and J ends were trimmed by 8 bases and 8 bases, with 18 bases remaining between them. The CDR3 DNA follows: TGTGCCAGCTCGAAGAGGGAGGGAGAGGGCTACACCTTC. Protein product: CASSKREGEGYTF.

This rearrangement joins TRBV27 to TRBJ2-3; D is undetermined. Between the trimmed V and J ends, which lost 0 bases and 4 bases, there was a span of 14 bases. In germline, CDR1 is MNHEY, CDR2 SMNVEV (reference sequence). The CDR3 contains 16 residues. The CDR3 DNA reads TGTGCCAGCAGTTTATCGTCGGTAGAGTGGGCAGATACGCAGTATTTT. It specifies CASSLSSVEWADTQYF.

As to this clone: Germline is not matched at one junction end, which may reflect a read error. Other DNA sequences in this sample translate to the same CDR3. The chain combines TRBV18 with TRBJ2-7, with no clear D. The CDR3 has 15 residues. Germline CDR1 reads KGHSH; CDR2 reads LQKENI. CDR3 sequence reads: CASSPRADTYYEQYF. DNA of the CDR3: TGCGCCAGCTCACCAAGGGCGGATACTTACTACGAGCAGTACTTC.

This chain connects TRBV6-1 to TRBJ2-7; 10 positions agree with TRBD1. Germline V gene data show CDR1 as MNHNS and CDR2 as SASEGT. This CDR3 has 13 amino acids. Trimming took 11 bases from V and 5 from J; bases not matched to a gene: 9. CDR3: CAGAGQGGHEQYF. CDR3 nucleotide sequence: TGTGCCGGGGCAGGACAGGGGGGCCACGAGCAGTACTTC.

The sample holds one count of this clone. This chain joins TRBV5-4 and TRBJ2-1; 12 bases match TRBD2. CDR1 SGHNT and CDR2 YYREEE come from the germline V gene (reference sequence). V trimming: 0 bases; J trimming: 4 bases; junction bases outside the gene matches: 2. The CDR3 is 16 amino acids. The CDR3 protein is CASSLAGLAGYNEQFF. In nucleotides, the CDR3 is TGTGCCAGCAGCTTGGCCGGACTAGCGGGATACAATGAGCAGTTCTTC.

The chain joins TRBV7-2 to TRBJ2-2; TRBD2 matches at 8 bases. The CDR3 has 15 residues. Germline CDR1 SGHTA, CDR2 FQGNSA. J was trimmed by 0 bases and V by 5 bases; bases with no gene match: 2. The CDR3 coding sequence is TGTGCCAGCAGCGGACTAGCCCCGAACACCGGGGAGCTGTTTTTT. It yields the protein CASSGLAPNTGELFF.

The rearrangement links TRBV4-1 to TRBJ2-3; 9 positions agree with TRBD2. V shed 5 bases and J 0 bases; nucleotides not matched to a gene: 6. CDR1 is MGHRA and CDR2 is YSYEKL in the germline V gene. The CDR3 is 16 residues long. The CDR3 protein is CASSFRLAESTDTQYF. CDR3 in DNA: TGCGCCAGCAGCTTCCGACTAGCGGAGAGCACAGATACGCAGTATTTT.

The CDR3 is CASSPTSGRRGNEQFF. CDR3 bases: TGTGCCAGCTCACCGACTAGCGGGAGAAGGGGAAATGAGCAGTTCTTC. The genes are TRBV18 and TRBJ2-1; TRBD2 matches 12 bases. CDR3 length equals 16 residues. The V and J ends lost 3 bases and 7 bases, in that order; junction bases with no gene match: 7. The V gene's germline CDR1 is KGHSH and CDR2 LQKENI.